One sample yielded the 17 T cell receptor beta chains listed below, sequenced in a study of identifying expanded T cells in peripheral blood (dated by TCRdb to between 2018 and 2021). Receptors were amplified or captured by the immunoSEQ multiplex PCR assay. TCRdb retrieved this table from immuneACCESS and kept in-frame rearrangements only. Not all clones are present; in checked studies, unresolved V genes account for under half, and no reason is known for the remainder. Here the sample has 100,000 or so clones; about 83% occur a single time. The ten largest account for about 17% of the sample. The sequencing input was blood. The receptors come from a person between 18 and 75 years old in good health.

The chain's CDR3 is CASTEERINYNEQFF. The CDR3 DNA reads as TGTGCCAGCACCGAAGAGCGGATTAACTACAATGAGCAGTTCTTC. The chain employs TRBV18 and TRBJ2-1, with D tentatively TRBD2 (5 bases). Trimming stripped 8 bases from V and 3 bases from J, with 17 bases between. Germline CDR1 reads KGHSH; CDR2 reads LQKENI. CDR3 length: 15 residues. The entire variable domain, with the rest obtained from reference TRBV18 and TRBJ2-1, is as follows: NAGVMQNPRHLVRRRGQEARLRCSPMKGHSHVYWYRQLPEEGLKFMVYLQKENIIDESGMPKERFSAEFPKEGPSILRIQQVVRGDSAAYFCASTEERINYNEQFFGPGTRLTVL.

The V gene is TRBV13, the J gene TRBJ1-3; 12 bases are shared with TRBD1. J gave up 1 base and V 5 bases, and 9 bases lay outside the gene matches. Germline assignment: CDR1 PRHDT and CDR2 FYEKMQ (reference sequence). The length of the CDR3 is 18 residues. The CDR3 DNA sequence: TGTGCCAGCAGCCCCGACGGGACAGGGGGCAGGTCTGGAAACACCATATATTTT. This codes for CASSPDGTGGRSGNTIYF.

V usage is TRBV5-6 and J usage is TRBJ1-2, with D uncertain. CDR3 size: 14 residues. Germline V gene data show CDR1 as SGHDT and CDR2 as YYEEEE. The ends were cut back, 2 bases at V and 9 bases at J, with 17 bases in the middle. CDR3 nucleotides: TGTGCCAGCAGCTTTATAACAGTCCCAAATCGCTACACCTTC. Amino acid sequence: CASSFITVPNRYTF.

The chain couples TRBV7-2 to TRBJ1-1; D is unclear. The CDR3 contains 16 residues. In germline, CDR1 is SGHTA, CDR2 FQGNSA. Trimming removed 1 base at V and 0 bases at J, with 12 bases between. CDR3 in amino acids: CASSLDGALVNTEAFF. CDR3 coding DNA: TGTGCCAGCAGCTTAGATGGAGCACTCGTGAACACTGAAGCTTTCTTT.

V is TRBV18 and J is TRBJ2-1; the D call may be TRBD1 or TRBD2 (5 bases each). This CDR3 is 14 amino acids long. Trimming took 3 bases from V and 5 from J, leaving 11 bases between them. Germline CDR1 is KGHSH and CDR2 is LQKENI. The chain's CDR3 is CASSPREGHNEQFF. CDR3 bases: TGTGCCAGCTCACCTAGAGAGGGGCACAATGAGCAGTTCTTC.

This chain joins TRBV13 and TRBJ1-4; TRBD1 might be the D (6 bases). Germline V lookup: CDR1 PRHDT, CDR2 FYEKMQ (reference sequence). The CDR3 covers 17 residues. V gave up 4 bases and J gave up 0 bases, with 15 bases separating them. The CDR3 sequence: CASSSVQGKATNEKLFF. Written as DNA, the CDR3 is TGTGCCAGCAGCTCTGTTCAGGGGAAAGCAACTAATGAAAAACTGTTTTTT.

The V gene is TRBV19, the J gene TRBJ1-2; possibly TRBD1 for D (5 bases). Trimming cost V 5 bases and J 0 bases, with 19 bases left between them. Germline assignment: CDR1 LNHDA and CDR2 SQIVND (reference sequence). The CDR3 runs 17 residues. The CDR3 nucleotides are TGTGCCAGTAGTCCACAAGACGCCCTAGGGGCTAACTATGGCTACACCTTC. This translates into CASSPQDALGANYGYTF.

The gene calls are TRBV5-4 and TRBJ1-4, with D possibly TRBD1 on 5 matching bases. The CDR3 length is 16 residues. Trimming removed 6 bases at V and 5 bases at J, with 20 bases between. Germline V CDR1 and CDR2: SGHNT, YYREEE (reference sequence). CDR3 protein: CASTSGGGTRNEKLFF. Here the CDR3 DNA reads TGTGCCAGCACCTCCGGCGGGGGGACCAGAAATGAAAAACTGTTTTTT. The variable domain in full, with the rest retrieved from reference TRBV5-4 and TRBJ1-4, is ETGVTQSPTHLIKTRGQQVTLRCSSQSGHNTVSWYQQALGQGPQFIFQYYREEENGRGNFPPRFSGLQFPNYSSELNVNALELDDSALYLCASTSGGGTRNEKLFFGSGTQLSVL.

V usage is TRBV19 and J usage is TRBJ1-2; maybe TRBD1 (5 bases). The ends were cut back, 7 bases at V and 5 bases at J, with 17 bases in the middle. Germline CDR1 reads LNHDA; CDR2 reads SQIVND (reference sequence). The CDR3 is made up of 14 amino acids. The CDR3 sequence is CASNPTDPVYGYTF. The CDR3 DNA follows: TGTGCCAGTAACCCGACAGATCCTGTTTATGGCTACACCTTC.

The J gene is TRBJ1-4, the V gene TRBV19; no definite D call. The germline V and J ends were trimmed by 4 bases and 0 bases, with 9 bases remaining between them. The CDR3 is 15 residues long. Germline V CDR1 and CDR2: LNHDA, SQIVND (reference sequence). CDR3 DNA sequence: TGTGCCAGTAGTAGGGGAGATGCAACTAATGAAAAACTGTTTTTT. It codes for CASSRGDATNEKLFF. The full variable domain, completed using reference TRBV19 and TRBJ1-4, is DGGITQSPKYLFRKEGQNVTLSCEQNLNHDAMYWYRQDPGQGLRLIYYSQIVNDFQKGDIAEGYSVSREKKESFPLTVTSAQKNPTAFYLCASSRGDATNEKLFFGSGTQLSVL.

The chain is built from TRBV5-5 and TRBJ1-2, with TRBD1 matching over 7 bases. The CDR3 covers 15 residues. Germline V CDR1 and CDR2: SGHKS, YYEKEE (reference sequence). V gave up 3 bases and J gave up 4 bases; unmatched junction bases: 9. The CDR3 spells CASSSSFRDSYGYTF. In DNA form, the CDR3 reads TGTGCCAGCAGCTCATCCTTCCGGGACAGCTATGGCTACACCTTC.

The J gene is TRBJ2-5, the V gene TRBV19; D is perhaps TRBD1 or TRBD2 (6 bases each). There are 15 residues in the CDR3. Trimming removed 4 bases from V and 5 bases from J, with 17 bases in between. Germline V gene lookup returns CDR1 LNHDA and CDR2 SQIVND (reference sequence). The CDR3 bases are TGTGCCAGTAGTAAGGCGAAGGGGGGTCGGGAGACCCAGTACTTC. This sequence encodes CASSKAKGGRETQYF.

The chain uses TRBV27 and TRBJ2-2; D is undetermined. The V end lost 6 bases, the J end lost 1 base, and 9 bases lay between the germline ends. This CDR3 is 14 amino acids long. Germline lookup yields CDR1 MNHEY and CDR2 SMNVEV (reference sequence). The CDR3 is CASRAGRNTGELFF. The CDR3 nucleotides are TGTGCCAGCAGAGCCGGACGGAACACCGGGGAGCTGTTTTTT.

This clone has just one count. This chain links TRBV28 with TRBJ2-3; weak D call: TRBD2 (6 bases). Germline V gene data show CDR1 as MDHEN and CDR2 as SYDVKM. The CDR3 loop spans 16 amino acids. Trimming cost V 5 bases and J 1 base, with 16 bases left between them. CDR3 region: CASSQPGTRGTDTQYF. The CDR3 nucleotides read TGTGCCAGCAGTCAGCCCGGGACTCGCGGCACAGATACGCAGTATTTT.

This chain connects TRBV28 to TRBJ2-3; a possible D gene is TRBD1 (6 bases). This CDR3 has 18 residues. Trimming pared 3 bases from V and 2 bases from J, leaving 21 bases between. The germline V gene has CDR1 MDHEN and CDR2 SYDVKM. This CDR3 reads CASSFPRQASYDTDTQYF. CDR3 in DNA: TGTGCCAGCAGTTTCCCGAGACAGGCGAGCTATGACACAGATACGCAGTATTTT.

CDR3 amino acids: CAIRGSGNTIYF. DNA for the CDR3: TGTGCCATCCGCGGCTCTGGAAACACCATATATTTT. The rearrangement links TRBV10-3 to TRBJ1-3; D remains ambiguous. V lost 8 bases and J 0 bases, leaving 5 bases between the germline ends. CDR3 length: 12 amino acids. Germline-derived CDR1 and CDR2 are ENHRY and SYGVKD.

CDR3 nucleotide sequence: TGTGCCAGCAGCCGGGGGCAGGGGTTGAACACTGAAGCTTTCTTT. This codes for CASSRGQGLNTEAFF. The chain combines TRBV5-4 with TRBJ1-1, with a weak D call TRBD1 (6 bases). V lost 4 bases and J 0 bases, leaving 13 bases between the germline ends. CDR3 length: 15 residues. Germline CDR1 and CDR2: SGHNT and YYREEE (reference sequence).